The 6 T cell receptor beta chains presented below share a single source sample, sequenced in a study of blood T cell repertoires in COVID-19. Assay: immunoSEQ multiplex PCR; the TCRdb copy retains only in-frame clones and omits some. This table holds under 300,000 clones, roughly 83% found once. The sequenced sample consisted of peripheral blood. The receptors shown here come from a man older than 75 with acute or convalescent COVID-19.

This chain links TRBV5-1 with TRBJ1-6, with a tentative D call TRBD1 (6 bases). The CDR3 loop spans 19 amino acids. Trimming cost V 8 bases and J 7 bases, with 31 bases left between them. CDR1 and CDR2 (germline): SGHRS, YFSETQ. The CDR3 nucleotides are TGCGCCAGGATGGTAACCCTTGCCTTCGGGGGGGGGCCAAATTCACCCCTCCACTTT. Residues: CARMVTLAFGGGPNSPLHF. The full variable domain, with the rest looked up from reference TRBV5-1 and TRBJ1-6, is KAGVTQTPRYLIKTRGQQVTLSCSPISGHRSVSWYQQTPGQGLQFLFEYFSETQRNKGNFPGRFSGRQFSNSRSEMNVSTLELGDSALYLCARMVTLAFGGGPNSPLHFGNGTRLTVT.

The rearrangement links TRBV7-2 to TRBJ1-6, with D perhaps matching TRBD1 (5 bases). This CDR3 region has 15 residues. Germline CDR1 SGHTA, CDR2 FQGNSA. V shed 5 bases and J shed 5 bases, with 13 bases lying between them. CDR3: CASSVGGLNNSPLHF. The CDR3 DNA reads TGTGCCAGCAGCGTTGGGGGACTAAATAATTCACCCCTCCACTTT.

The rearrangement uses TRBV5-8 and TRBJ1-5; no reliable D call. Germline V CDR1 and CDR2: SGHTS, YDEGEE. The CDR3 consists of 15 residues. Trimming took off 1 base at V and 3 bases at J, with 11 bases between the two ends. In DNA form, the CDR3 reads TGTGCCAGCAGCTTGCGGACTGGGTCCAATCAGCCCCAGCATTTT. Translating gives CASSLRTGSNQPQHF.

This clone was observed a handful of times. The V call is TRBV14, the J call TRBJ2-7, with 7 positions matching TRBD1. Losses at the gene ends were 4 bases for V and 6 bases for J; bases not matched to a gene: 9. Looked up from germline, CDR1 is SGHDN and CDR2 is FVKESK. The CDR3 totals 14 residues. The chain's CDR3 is CASSPSGTVGEQYF. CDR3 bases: TGTGCCAGCAGCCCCTCCGGGACAGTAGGCGAGCAGTACTTC.

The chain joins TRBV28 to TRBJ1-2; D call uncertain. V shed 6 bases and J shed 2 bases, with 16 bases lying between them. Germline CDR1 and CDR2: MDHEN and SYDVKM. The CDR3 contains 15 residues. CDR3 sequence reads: CASRLGAEGNYGYTF. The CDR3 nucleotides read TGTGCCAGCAGGTTGGGCGCCGAAGGCAACTATGGCTACACCTTC.

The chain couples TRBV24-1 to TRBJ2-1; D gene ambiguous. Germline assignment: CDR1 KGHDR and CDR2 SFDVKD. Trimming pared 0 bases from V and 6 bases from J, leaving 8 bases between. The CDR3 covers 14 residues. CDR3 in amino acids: CATSDLTVSNEQFF. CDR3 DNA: TGTGCCACCAGTGATTTGACAGTGTCCAATGAGCAGTTCTTC.